Sequencing of this TCR beta chain was carried out in a study of graft-versus-host responses after intestinal transplantation. In the study overall: Every transplant recipient was induced with anti-thymocyte globulin, then maintained on tacrolimus and steroids for two to four years.

The V gene's germline CDR1 is SNHLY and CDR2 FYNNEI. V lost 3 bases, J lost 2 bases, and 3 bases stayed unmatched. The length of the CDR3 is 15 residues. As concerns this clone: The antigen is undetermined.

The repertoire was sequenced with immunoSEQ multiplex PCR; TCRdb's copy has only in-frame clones and lacks some. The sample shows tens of thousands of clones, about 95% of them seen only once. This rearrangement joins TRBV2 to TRBJ2-7, with TRBD2 identical over 11 bases. Sequenced material: unstimulated CD8+ T cells sorted from spleen or lymph node cells, taken before transplant. The TCR was taken from a human donor who was the organ donor for an intestinal transplant. The CDR3 spells CASSEGLAETYEQYF. The CDR3 nucleotides are TGTGCCAGCAGTGAGGGACTAGCGGAAACCTACGAGCAGTACTTC.